This T cell receptor beta chain emerged from a study of human T cells and chemical hapten exposure. Specified time point: patch test 1, 2 weeks after DPC sensitization. Described treatment: therapeutic diphenylcyclopropenone sensitization with weekly scalp DPC. Blood collection happened ahead of applying each patch test. RNA extraction used unfractionated whole blood as the source of total RNA. This clonotype was detected many times. One entry per CDR3 protein, called by TCRdb with MiXCR from the RACE reads. This table has roughly 80,000 distinct CDR3 sequences, about 10% appearing once. The CDR3 totals 16 residues. V shed 7 bases, J shed 1 base, and the junction held 7 bases outside the gene matches. Germline-derived CDR1 and CDR2 are SEHNR and FQNEAQ (reference sequence).

V gene TRBV7-9 combines with J gene TRBJ2-1; 10 positions match TRBD2. Sequenced here: whole blood, sampled in connection with sensitization to the hapten diphenylcyclopropenone (DPC). This TCR derives from a woman aged 45-59 years with alopecia areata. Some clones in this sample may be carry-over from other donors' samples. The DNA of the CDR3 is TGTGCCAGCATCGAATTAGCGGGGGGTTCCTACAATGAGCAGTTCTTC. It is translated as CASIELAGGSYNEQFF.